The 3 T cell receptor beta chains below come from one sample, sequenced in a study of T cell repertoires in cytomegalovirus infection. These receptors' targets are unknown. In TCRdb, the reads were re-called with MiXCR into one record per CDR3 protein. The profile shows about 360,000 distinct CDR3 sequences, about 35% of them singletons. Sequencing was performed on cultured PBMCs, taken from culture after CMV antigen stimulation. The receptors originated from a human donor in good health (CMV status not recorded). Some clones in this sample may be carry-over from other donors' samples.

The chain employs TRBV6-1 and TRBJ2-4; TRBD2 aligns across 11 bases. The CDR3 length is 20 residues. The germline V gene has CDR1 MNHNS and CDR2 SASEGT. Losses at the gene ends were 0 bases for V and 3 bases for J; bases not matched to a gene: 13. CDR3 nucleotide sequence: TGTGCCAGCAGTGAAGCGAGTGGACTAGCGGGTCAGATAGGCAAAAACATTCAGTACTTC. This encodes CASSEASGLAGQIGKNIQYF.

This clonotype appeared a few times. J is TRBJ2-3 and V is TRBV7-9; TRBD1 aligns across 8 bases. The CDR3 is 15 amino acids. With 5 bases clipped from V and 3 bases from J, the junction kept 7 bases outside the gene matches. Germline V lookup: CDR1 SEHNR, CDR2 FQNEAQ (reference sequence). CDR3 protein: CASSTDRARTDTQYF. CDR3 nucleotides: TGTGCCAGCAGCACGGACAGGGCACGGACAGATACGCAGTATTTT.

The CDR3 bases are TGCGCCAGCAGCCAAGTCAAAGGGGACTATTACAATGAGCAGTTCTTC. Encoded protein: CASSQVKGDYYNEQFF. The gene calls are TRBV4-1 and TRBJ2-1; 7 bases are shared with TRBD2. Germline V gives CDR1 MGHRA, CDR2 YSYEKL. The junction had 7 bases not matched to a gene; V was cut back by 1 base and J by 4 bases. The CDR3 contains 16 residues.